Reported below is one T cell receptor (beta chain). This CDR3 comprises 14 residues. With 4 bases clipped from V and 8 bases from J, the junction kept 6 bases outside the gene matches. CDR1 and CDR2 from the germline V gene are SNHLY and FYNNEI. TCRdb re-called the RACE reads through MiXCR, storing one row per CDR3 protein. The table has 35,000 to 50,000 distinct CDR3 sequences, about 8.9% seen once. Time point meaning: patch test 2, 6 weeks after DPC sensitization. The sample's treatment: therapeutic diphenylcyclopropenone sensitization with weekly scalp DPC. The study extracted total RNA from unfractionated whole blood. This record comes from a study of human T cells and chemical hapten exposure.

This sequence joins TRBV2 and TRBJ1-4, with 8 nucleotides matching TRBD1. The sample here was whole blood, taken in connection with sensitization to the hapten diphenylcyclopropenone (DPC). This clonotype originated in a woman aged 40-49 years with alopecia areata. Some clones in this sample may be carry-over from other donors' samples. Here the CDR3 reads CASSAQGAGEKLFF. The CDR3 DNA is TGTGCCAGCAGTGCGCAGGGGGCAGGCGAAAAACTGTTTTTT.